This TCR beta chain derives from a study of T cell changes during pregnancy in multiple sclerosis. CDR1 and CDR2 (germline): MNHEY, SMNVEV (reference sequence). This CDR3 contains 19 residues. V was pared by 7 bases and J by 7 bases, with 22 bases of the junction left unmatched. Clones were read by immunoSEQ multiplex PCR, and TCRdb kept only the in-frame ones, dropping some. Of 70,000 to 95,000 clones detected, about 93% appear once; the ten largest clones hold around 4.5%. The TCR originated in a female donor with multiple sclerosis, enrolled in a pregnancy study. The chain has TRBV27 and TRBJ2-1; 10 nucleotides line up with TRBD2. The material sequenced was peripheral blood, taken in the first trimester of pregnancy. CDR3 sequence: CASKFAGTSAAMSKNEQFF. Here the CDR3 DNA reads TGTGCCAGCAAATTCGCCGGGACTAGCGCCGCCATGTCGAAGAATGAGCAGTTCTTC.